This T cell receptor (beta chain) was profiled in a study of T cell responses to AZD1222 COVID-19 vaccine. Study-wide points: Seropositivity was recorded at baseline in only a handful of AZD1222 recipients. After two AZD1222 doses, spike-specific TCR breadth and depth rose versus day 0. Unmutated variant regions reportedly attract nearly half of all spike-specific TCRs.

The CDR3 sequence is 16 residues long. Per germline, CDR1 SGHNT and CDR2 YYREEE (reference sequence). V shed 0 bases, J shed 4 bases, and the junction held 9 bases outside the gene matches. Of note for this clone: No antigen is known for it.

Sequenced by immunoSEQ multiplex PCR; TCRdb stores in-frame clones only, minus some. This table has around 88,000 clones, roughly 86% appearing once. This TCR derives from an adult in good health. The chain couples TRBV5-4 to TRBJ1-2; 7 bases agree with TRBD1. The material sequenced was peripheral blood, taken on day 0 of MenACWY control vaccination. CDR3 amino acids: CASSLASGGSIYGYTF. The CDR3 bases are TGTGCCAGCAGCTTGGCCTCAGGGGGATCCATCTATGGCTACACCTTC.